The 21 T cell receptor beta chains below come from one sample, sequenced in a study of blood T cell repertoires in COVID-19. Measured with immunoSEQ multiplex PCR; TCRdb has only the in-frame clones, and not every one. The sample has roughly 300,000 clones; more than 75% are singletons. The sample was PBMCs or T cells enriched from blood (not recorded which). These receptor sequences come from a woman aged 18 to 35 who had recovered from COVID-19.

The chain uses TRBV18 and TRBJ1-1; D is unclear. There are 14 residues in the CDR3. V lost 0 bases to trimming and J lost 5 bases, with 10 bases between them. Germline CDR1 and CDR2: KGHSH and LQKENI. The CDR3 spells CASSPPGGKTEAFF. The CDR3 DNA reads TGTGCCAGCTCACCACCAGGCGGGAAGACTGAAGCTTTCTTT.

The chain couples TRBV6-1 to TRBJ1-4; no firm D call. V shed 5 bases and J shed 11 bases, with 12 bases lying between them. Germline values: CDR1 MNHNS, CDR2 SASEGT. The CDR3 loop spans 12 amino acids. The CDR3 DNA is TGTGCCAGCAGTAAAGAAAACTTTAAACTGTTTTTT. Translating it yields CASSKENFKLFF.

This sequence joins TRBV25-1 and TRBJ2-1; D possibly corresponds to TRBD2 (5 bases). The germline gives CDR1 MGHDK, CDR2 SYGVNS. The CDR3 runs 12 residues. The V end lost 4 bases, the J end lost 9 bases, and 10 bases lay between the germline ends. The CDR3 loop reads CASSAGDSEQFF. The DNA for the CDR3 is TGTGCCAGCAGTGCCGGGGATAGTGAGCAGTTCTTC.

The chain has TRBV27 and TRBJ1-4; weak D call: TRBD1 (5 bases). Germline V gene data show CDR1 as MNHEY and CDR2 as SMNVEV (reference sequence). V was pared by 4 bases and J by 0 bases, with 9 bases between. The CDR3 runs 15 residues. CDR3 loop: CASSSTGATNEKLFF. The CDR3 DNA reads TGTGCCAGCAGTTCCACAGGAGCAACTAATGAAAAACTGTTTTTT.

The genes are TRBV6-6 and TRBJ2-7; 8 bases match TRBD2. Trimming at V came to 10 bases and at J to 1 base, leaving 9 bases not matched to a gene. The CDR3 is made up of 14 amino acids. Germline V CDR1 and CDR2: MNHNY, SVGAGI (reference sequence). CDR3 nucleotide sequence: TGTGCCACCCGGGGGGGCAGGTTTTCCTACGAGCAGTACTTC. It codes for CATRGGRFSYEQYF.

The V call is TRBV28, the J call TRBJ1-3, with unresolved D. Germline CDR1 MDHEN, CDR2 SYDVKM. Trimming stripped 7 bases from V and 2 bases from J, with 21 bases between. The CDR3 has 17 amino acids. CDR3: CASTSTRSPKTGNTIYF. In DNA form, the CDR3 reads TGTGCCAGCACCTCGACCCGGAGTCCCAAAACTGGAAACACCATATATTTT.

The V gene is TRBV7-8, the J gene TRBJ1-1, with a tentative D call TRBD1 (5 bases). This CDR3 is built from 16 residues. V was clipped by 4 bases and J by 3 bases, with 18 bases between them. CDR1 SGHVS and CDR2 FQNEAQ come from the germline V gene. The CDR3 sequence is CASSSPGGSWDTEAFF. CDR3 bases: TGTGCCAGCAGCTCGCCCGGGGGGAGTTGGGACACTGAAGCTTTCTTT.

This rearrangement joins TRBV27 to TRBJ1-3; 8 bases fit TRBD1. V trimming: 5 bases; J trimming: 4 bases; junction bases outside the gene matches: 7. Germline V gene sequence: CDR1 MNHEY, CDR2 SMNVEV (reference sequence). The CDR3 length is 15 residues. In nucleotides, the CDR3 is TGTGCCAGCAGTGCCCGGACAGGGATCGGAAACACCATATATTTT. Its protein product is CASSARTGIGNTIYF.

The V and J genes are TRBV11-1 and TRBJ2-3, with TRBD2 matching over 10 bases. This CDR3 contains 16 residues. V trimming: 4 bases; J trimming: 2 bases; junction bases outside the gene matches: 6. Germline-derived CDR1 and CDR2 are SGHAT and FQDESV (reference sequence). The chain's CDR3 is CASSYLAGAATDTQYF. CDR3 sequence (DNA): TGTGCCAGCAGCTATCTAGCGGGGGCAGCCACAGATACGCAGTATTTT.

This sequence joins TRBV25-1 and TRBJ1-5; 7 bases line up with TRBD1. Trimming at V came to 2 bases and at J to 4 bases, leaving 8 bases not matched to a gene. In germline, CDR1 is MGHDK, CDR2 SYGVNS. The CDR3 totals 16 residues. The CDR3 DNA follows: TGTGCCAGCAGTGAAACAGGGGCAGGGTGGAATCAGCCCCAGCATTTT. Encoded protein: CASSETGAGWNQPQHF. Full variable domain (remainder filled in from reference TRBV25-1 and TRBJ1-5): EADIYQTPRYLVIGTGKKITLECSQTMGHDKMYWYQQDPGMELHLIHYSYGVNSTEKGDLSSESTVSRIRTEHFPLTLESARPSHTSQYLCASSETGAGWNQPQHFGDGTRLSIL.

J is TRBJ1-2 and V is TRBV24-1; tentative D call: TRBD1 (6 bases). The CDR3 runs 12 residues. With 4 bases removed from V and 14 bases from J, the gap between germline ends came to 16 bases. Germline V gene sequence: CDR1 KGHDR, CDR2 SFDVKD. The DNA for the CDR3 is TGTGCCACCAGTGAAGCCGGTGGACAGATAACCTTC. Amino acid sequence: CATSEAGGQITF.

This chain links TRBV12-3 or TRBV12-4 with TRBJ1-4, with no clear D. Trimming removed 3 bases at V and 8 bases at J, with 10 bases between. This CDR3 has 13 residues. CDR3 sequence reads: CASSFGRREKLFF. DNA for the CDR3: TGTGCCAGCAGTTTCGGGCGGAGGGAAAAACTGTTTTTT.

This chain links TRBV27 with TRBJ2-7; D is ambiguous. This CDR3 spans 14 amino acids. CDR1 and CDR2 (germline): MNHEY, SMNVEV (reference sequence). Trimming stripped 6 bases from V and 0 bases from J, with 12 bases between. CDR3: CASSSRSNSYEQYF. CDR3 nucleotides: TGTGCCAGCAGCTCGCGGTCCAACTCCTACGAGCAGTACTTC.

The chain uses TRBV5-1 and TRBJ1-1; 7 bases map to TRBD1. CDR3 length equals 14 residues. Germline loops: CDR1 SGHRS, CDR2 YFSETQ. With V trimmed by 3 bases and J by 3 bases, 5 bases remained unmatched. The CDR3 bases are TGCGCCAGCAGCTCGGACAGGTGGTACACTGAAGCTTTCTTT. Translation: CASSSDRWYTEAFF.

V gene TRBV27 combines with J gene TRBJ2-7, with TRBD2 as a possible D gene (6 bases). There are 13 residues in the CDR3. Trimming took off 4 bases at V and 3 bases at J, with 10 bases between the two ends. CDR1 MNHEY and CDR2 SMNVEV come from the germline V gene (reference sequence). This chain's CDR3 is CASSWDGGYEQYF. Written as DNA, the CDR3 is TGTGCCAGCAGTTGGGACGGGGGCTACGAGCAGTACTTC.

The V gene is TRBV7-9, the J gene TRBJ2-1; possible D gene TRBD1, 6 bases. CDR3 length: 17 residues. V dropped 1 base and J dropped 5 bases, with 18 bases sitting between them. The germline CDR1 and CDR2 sequences are SEHNR and FQNEAQ (reference sequence). CDR3 sequence (DNA): TGTGCCAGCAGCTTAGACTATCGGCAGGGGCGCAACAATGAGCAGTTCTTC. Residues: CASSLDYRQGRNNEQFF.

The chain employs TRBV30 and TRBJ1-5, with TRBD1 matching 10 bases. This CDR3 is 16 amino acids long. Unmatched junction bases numbered 7, after V lost 1 base and J lost 4 bases. Germline V gene data show CDR1 as GTSNPN and CDR2 as SVGIG (reference sequence). The DNA of the CDR3 is TGTGCCTGGAGTGGGTACCGGGACAGGGGTAATCAGCCCCAGCATTTT. Translated: CAWSGYRDRGNQPQHF.

The chain joins TRBV5-6 to TRBJ1-1; no clear D. This CDR3 spans 13 amino acids. Germline loops: CDR1 SGHDT, CDR2 YYEEEE. The ends were cut back, 5 bases at V and 3 bases at J, with 11 bases in the middle. CDR3 region: CASSRAEDTEAFF. Written as DNA, the CDR3 is TGTGCCAGCAGTAGGGCGGAGGACACTGAAGCTTTCTTT.

The chain is built from TRBV30 and TRBJ1-6, with unresolved D. CDR1 GTSNPN and CDR2 SVGIG come from the germline V gene (reference sequence). The CDR3 sequence is 16 residues long. Trimming left V 3 bases short and J 4 bases short, with 16 bases between. CDR3 sequence (DNA): TGTGCCTGGAGCCTCCCGAGGGTGGTTTATAATTCACCCCTCCACTTT. It yields the protein CAWSLPRVVYNSPLHF.

The V call is TRBV5-1, the J call TRBJ2-1, with 10 bases that match TRBD2. From germline, CDR1 is SGHRS and CDR2 YFSETQ. This CDR3 contains 17 residues. V dropped 0 bases and J dropped 8; count of bases not matched to a gene: 11. CDR3 bases: TGCGCCAGCAGCTTGGGGATCCTAGCGGGAGACGGCGATGAGCAGTTCTTC. Its protein is CASSLGILAGDGDEQFF.

This chain links TRBV30 with TRBJ2-3; 7 bases map to TRBD2. Per the germline V gene, CDR1 is GTSNPN and CDR2 is SVGIG (reference sequence). The length of the CDR3 is 14 residues. Unmatched junction bases numbered 3, after V lost 3 bases and J lost 0 bases. Here the CDR3 DNA reads TGTGCCTGGAGCTTGGGAGGGAGCACAGATACGCAGTATTTT. Encoded protein: CAWSLGGSTDTQYF.